The present entry profiles one T cell receptor (beta chain) with its context. This CDR3 is built from 14 residues. Germline V gives CDR1 SGHRS, CDR2 YFSETQ. V was pared by 5 bases and J by 5 bases, with 17 bases between. The data were taken from a study of cytomegalovirus exposure and HLA in healthy donors. Turning to the study itself: The 120 or so validation repertoires were reported in a later analysis to have been generated on the same platform as the 666 first-cohort repertoires.

Using immunoSEQ multiplex PCR, the repertoire was profiled, and TCRdb retains in-frame clones only, with some absent. The sample shows about 400,000 clones, 75% to 90% of them seen only once. The V and J genes are TRBV5-1 and TRBJ2-7; D is possibly TRBD1 (5 bases). Material: PBMCs. This sequence was found in a woman between 18 and 29 years old in good health and CMV-seronegative. CDR3 sequence reads: CASRSVPQGDEQYF. For the CDR3, the DNA is TGCGCCAGCAGGTCTGTTCCCCAGGGCGACGAGCAGTACTTC. The variable domain in full, with the rest retrieved from reference TRBV5-1 and TRBJ2-7, is KAGVTQTPRYLIKTRGQQVTLSCSPISGHRSVSWYQQTPGQGLQFLFEYFSETQRNKGNFPGRFSGRQFSNSRSEMNVSTLELGDSALYLCASRSVPQGDEQYFGPGTRLTVT.